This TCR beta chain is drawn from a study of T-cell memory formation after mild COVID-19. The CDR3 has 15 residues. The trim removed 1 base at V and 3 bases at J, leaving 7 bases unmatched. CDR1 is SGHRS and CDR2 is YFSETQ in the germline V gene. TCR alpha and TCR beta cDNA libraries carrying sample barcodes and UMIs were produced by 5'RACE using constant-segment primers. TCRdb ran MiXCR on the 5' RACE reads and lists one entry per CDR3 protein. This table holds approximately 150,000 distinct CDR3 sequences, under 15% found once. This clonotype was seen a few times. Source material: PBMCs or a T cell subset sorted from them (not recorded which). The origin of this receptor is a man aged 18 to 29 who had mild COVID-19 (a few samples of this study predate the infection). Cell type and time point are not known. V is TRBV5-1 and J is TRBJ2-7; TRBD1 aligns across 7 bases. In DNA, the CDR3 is TGCGCCAGCAGCTTGCGGTATCCAGGGGGCTACGAGCAGTACTTC. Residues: CASSLRYPGGYEQYF.